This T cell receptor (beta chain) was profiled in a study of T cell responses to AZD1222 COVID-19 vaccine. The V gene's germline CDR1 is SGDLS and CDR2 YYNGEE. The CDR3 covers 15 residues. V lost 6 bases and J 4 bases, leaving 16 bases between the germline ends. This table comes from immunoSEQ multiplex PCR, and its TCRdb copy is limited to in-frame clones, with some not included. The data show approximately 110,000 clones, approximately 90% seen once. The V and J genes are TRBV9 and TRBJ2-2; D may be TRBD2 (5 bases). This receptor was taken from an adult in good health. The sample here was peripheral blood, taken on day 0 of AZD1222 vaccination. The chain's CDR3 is CASNLLADSTGELFF. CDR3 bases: TGTGCCAGCAACCTCCTCGCGGACTCCACCGGGGAGCTGTTTTTT.